A single sample is the source of the 5 T cell receptor beta chains below, sequenced in a study of CD8 T cells in Susac syndrome. An input of about 0.45 to 1 ug of RNA was subjected to reverse transcription using random hexamers. TCRdb re-derived calls from the immunoSEQ multiplex PCR reads in MiXCR, one entry per CDR3 protein. Of roughly 190,000 distinct CDR3 sequences listed, over 85% are singletons. The sequencing sample was made of CD4+ T cells from PBMCs. The receptors shown here come from a human donor in good health.

This sequence joins TRBV6-1 and TRBJ1-5; no clear D. Germline V gives CDR1 MNHNS, CDR2 SASEGT. V was trimmed by 0 bases and J by 7 bases, leaving 10 bases between them. The CDR3 contains 14 residues. CDR3 nucleotides: TGTGCCAGCAGTGAAGCGCCCGGTCGGCAGCCCCAGCATTTT. It translates to CASSEAPGRQPQHF.

The CDR3 spells CASSLRGLQPQHF. CDR3 coding DNA: TGTGCCAGCAGTTTACGGGGTCTTCAGCCCCAGCATTTT. The genes are TRBV12-3 or TRBV12-4 and TRBJ1-5; no clear D gene. This CDR3 is 13 amino acids long. V was trimmed by 2 bases and J by 6 bases, leaving 8 bases between them.

The V and J genes are TRBV5-4 and TRBJ2-1, with D maybe TRBD1 (5 bases). The V gene lost 0 bases and the J gene lost 7 bases, with 17 bases spanning the gap. Germline V gives CDR1 SGHNT, CDR2 YYREEE (reference sequence). The CDR3 has 16 residues. Here the CDR3 reads CASSLDAGNFRNEQFF. CDR3 coding DNA: TGTGCCAGCAGCTTGGATGCAGGGAACTTTAGGAATGAGCAGTTCTTC.

V gene TRBV3-1 combines with J gene TRBJ2-1, with 12 nucleotides matching TRBD2. Germline CDR1 is LGHDT and CDR2 is YNNKEL (reference sequence). V lost 5 bases and J lost 7; bases outside the gene matches: 9. CDR3 size: 16 residues. The DNA of the CDR3 is TGTGCCAGCAGCGCACTAGCGGGGGGCGGGTCGAATGAGCAGTTCTTC. Translated, it gives CASSALAGGGSNEQFF.

V usage is TRBV6-2 or TRBV6-3 and J usage is TRBJ2-2; 8 bases align to TRBD1. The V segment lost 7 bases and the J segment 5 bases; nucleotides outside the gene matches: 3. CDR3 length: 13 amino acids. From germline, CDR1 is MNHEY and CDR2 SVGEGT. The CDR3 DNA sequence: TGTGCCAGCAAACAGGGGGGAACCGGGGAGCTGTTTTTT. Translation gives CASKQGGTGELFF.